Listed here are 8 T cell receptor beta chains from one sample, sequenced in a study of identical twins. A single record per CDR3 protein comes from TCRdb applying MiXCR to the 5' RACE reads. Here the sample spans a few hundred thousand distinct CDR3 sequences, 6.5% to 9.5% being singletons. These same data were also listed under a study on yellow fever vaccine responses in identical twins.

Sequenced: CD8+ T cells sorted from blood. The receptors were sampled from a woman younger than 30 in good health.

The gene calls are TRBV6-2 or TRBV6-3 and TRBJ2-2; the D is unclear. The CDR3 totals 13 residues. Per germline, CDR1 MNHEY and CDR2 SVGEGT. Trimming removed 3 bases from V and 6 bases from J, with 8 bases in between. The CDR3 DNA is TGTGCCAGCAGTTATTCTTGGCCCGGGGAGCTGTTTTTT. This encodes CASSYSWPGELFF.

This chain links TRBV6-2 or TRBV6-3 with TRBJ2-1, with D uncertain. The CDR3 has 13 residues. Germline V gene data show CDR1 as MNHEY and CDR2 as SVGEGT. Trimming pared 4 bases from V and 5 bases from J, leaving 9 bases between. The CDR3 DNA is TGTGCCAGCAGTTTTGGAGTAGACAATGAGCAGTTCTTC. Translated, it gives CASSFGVDNEQFF.

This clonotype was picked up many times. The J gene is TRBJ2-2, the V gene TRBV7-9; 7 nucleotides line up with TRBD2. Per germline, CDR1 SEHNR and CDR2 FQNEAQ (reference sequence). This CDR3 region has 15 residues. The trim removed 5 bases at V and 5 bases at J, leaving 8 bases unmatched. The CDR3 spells CASSHRDGGTGELFF. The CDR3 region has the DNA TGTGCCAGCAGCCACCGGGACGGGGGGACCGGGGAGCTGTTTTTT.

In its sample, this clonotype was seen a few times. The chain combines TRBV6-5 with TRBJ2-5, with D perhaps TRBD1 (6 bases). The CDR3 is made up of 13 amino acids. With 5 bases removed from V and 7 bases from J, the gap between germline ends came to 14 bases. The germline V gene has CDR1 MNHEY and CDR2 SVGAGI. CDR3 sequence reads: CASSNRVLATQYF. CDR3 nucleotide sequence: TGTGCCAGCAGTAACAGGGTTTTAGCGACCCAGTACTTC.

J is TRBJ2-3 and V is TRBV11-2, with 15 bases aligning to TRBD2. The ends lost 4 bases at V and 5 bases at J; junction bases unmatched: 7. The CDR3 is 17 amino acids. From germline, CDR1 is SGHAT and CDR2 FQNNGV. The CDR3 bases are TGTGCCAGCAGCTACTACGGACTAGCGGGAGGGCAAGATACGCAGTATTTT. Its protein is CASSYYGLAGGQDTQYF.

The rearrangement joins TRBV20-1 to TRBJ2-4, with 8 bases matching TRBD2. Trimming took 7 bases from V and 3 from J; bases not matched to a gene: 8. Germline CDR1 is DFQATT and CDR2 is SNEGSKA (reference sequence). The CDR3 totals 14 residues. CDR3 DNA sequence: TGCAGTGGCTCCCCGGGAGGGGGCAAAAACATTCAGTACTTC. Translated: CSGSPGGGKNIQYF.

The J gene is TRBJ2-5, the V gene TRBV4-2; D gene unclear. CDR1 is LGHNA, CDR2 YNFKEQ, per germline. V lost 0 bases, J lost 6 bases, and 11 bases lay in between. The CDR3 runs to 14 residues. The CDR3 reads CASSQDGEAKTQYF. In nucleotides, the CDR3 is TGTGCCAGCAGCCAAGACGGAGAGGCAAAGACCCAGTACTTC.

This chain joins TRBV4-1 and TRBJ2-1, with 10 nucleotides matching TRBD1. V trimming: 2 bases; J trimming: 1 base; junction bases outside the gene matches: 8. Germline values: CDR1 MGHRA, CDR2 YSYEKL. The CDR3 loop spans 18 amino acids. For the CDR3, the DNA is TGCGCCAGCAGCCAATACCTCGAGGGACAGGGGTCCTACAATGAGCAGTTCTTC. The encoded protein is CASSQYLEGQGSYNEQFF.